The clone carrying this T cell receptor beta chain was seen only a few times. Its antigen is not known. This specimen comes from a study of metastatic and nonmetastatic thyroid tumors. Study overall: Malignant and benign thyroid patients had repertoires compared in peripheral blood and tumor or nodule tissue. Study observations and caveats: Malignant thyroid tumors reportedly had TCR beta diversity that was significantly higher than in benign nodules, in blood and tumor.

Thyroid surgery was performed in patients who had received no treatment beforehand. This CDR3 is 13 amino acids long. CDR1 is LNHDA, CDR2 SQIVND, per germline (reference sequence). Between the trimmed V and J ends, which lost 6 bases and 6 bases, there was a span of 15 bases. Via MiXCR, TCRdb re-called the PCR reads. The profile shows about 18,000 clones, about 33% of them singletons. The chain is built from TRBV19 and TRBJ2-7; possibly TRBD1 or TRBD2 for D (6 bases each). The TCR comes from a male donor with papillary thyroid cancer or a benign thyroid nodule (not recorded which). Some clones in this sample may be carry-over from other donors' samples. Sequenced sample: tumor tissue. In nucleotides, the CDR3 is TGTGCCAGTAGGGGGGGCGCGGCGGGCGAGCAGTACTTC. Encoded protein: CASRGGAAGEQYF.